The 17 T cell receptor beta chains given below trace back to one sample, sequenced in a study of control samples from healthy donors and cancer patients (dated by TCRdb to the early 2020s). Preparation of the library involved the immunoSEQ multiplex PCR assay. TCRdb provides this immuneACCESS table in a form limited to in-frame rearrangements. Some clones are lacking; in checked studies, under half of them reflect an unresolved V gene, and why the rest are absent is not known. The sample table lists approximately 150,000 clones, around 88% of them with a count of one. Clones ranked in the top ten supply about 1.8% of the sample. The sample was blood. The origin of the receptors is a man between 18 and 29 years old in good health.

The chain couples TRBV6-5 to TRBJ2-3, with TRBD1 matching 8 bases. The V and J ends lost 6 bases and 6 bases, in that order; junction bases with no gene match: 11. The CDR3 runs to 15 residues. The germline gives CDR1 MNHEY, CDR2 SVGAGI. CDR3 DNA: TGTGCCAGCAGCCGGGGGACAGGTCTCACGGATACGCAGTATTTT. This encodes CASSRGTGLTDTQYF.

CDR3 loop: CASSVIADNEQFF. CDR3 nucleotides: TGTGCCAGTAGTGTAATAGCTGACAATGAGCAGTTCTTC. The chain recombines TRBV19 with TRBJ2-1, with no clear D. CDR1 is LNHDA and CDR2 is SQIVND in the germline V gene (reference sequence). Trimming left V 5 bases short and J 5 bases short, with 10 bases between. There are 13 residues in the CDR3.

The chain links TRBV7-9 to TRBJ1-1; D gene ambiguous. The CDR3 spans 12 residues. In germline, CDR1 is SEHNR, CDR2 FQNEAQ (reference sequence). V was clipped by 3 bases and J by 7 bases, with 9 bases between them. The CDR3 reads CASSFPLGEAFF. The CDR3 coding sequence is TGTGCCAGCAGCTTCCCCCTGGGTGAAGCTTTCTTT.

The rearrangement joins TRBV11-3 to TRBJ1-6; unclear D gene. The ends were cut back, 2 bases at V and 5 bases at J, with 7 bases in the middle. The CDR3 sequence is 14 residues long. Germline CDR1 reads SGHNT; CDR2 reads YENEEA. CDR3 in amino acids: CASSLRPNNSPLHF. The CDR3 DNA is TGTGCCAGCAGCTTACGACCGAATAATTCACCCCTCCACTTT.

The V call is TRBV4-2, the J call TRBJ1-1; D possibly corresponds to TRBD1 (5 bases). The germline V and J ends were trimmed by 3 bases and 4 bases, with 15 bases remaining between them. This CDR3 spans 15 amino acids. CDR1 and CDR2 (germline): LGHNA, YNFKEQ. CDR3 nucleotides: TGTGCCAGCAGCCAGGTCAGGGTTCAGGGCACTGAAGCTTTCTTT. Amino acid sequence: CASSQVRVQGTEAFF.

V and J are TRBV28 and TRBJ2-7; weak D call: TRBD1 (6 bases). V was clipped by 10 bases and J by 2 bases, with 15 bases between them. The CDR3 spans 13 residues. The germline V gene has CDR1 MDHEN and CDR2 SYDVKM. In DNA, the CDR3 is TGTGCCACCGAGGTAAGGGGGACCTACGAGCAGTACTTC. This sequence encodes CATEVRGTYEQYF. The variable domain in full, completed from reference TRBV28 and TRBJ2-7, reads DVKVTQSSRYLVKRTGEKVFLECVQDMDHENMFWYRQDPGLGLRLIYFSYDVKMKEKGDIPEGYSVSREKKERFSLILESASTNQTSMYLCATEVRGTYEQYFGPGTRLTVT.

This chain links TRBV12-3 or TRBV12-4 with TRBJ1-1; D is unresolved. V dropped 3 bases and J dropped 12 bases, with 11 bases sitting between them. This CDR3 is 11 amino acids long. The CDR3 protein is CASSFLDVPFF. CDR3 sequence (DNA): TGTGCCAGCAGTTTCCTGGATGTCCCTTTCTTT.

This chain joins TRBV10-1 and TRBJ2-7; 9 bases are a match to TRBD1. With V trimmed by 7 bases and J by 12 bases, 19 bases remained unmatched. This CDR3 region has 15 residues. Looked up from germline, CDR1 is WNHNN and CDR2 is SYGVQD (reference sequence). CDR3 nucleotide sequence: TGCGCCAGCACCCCGGGGCGTGACAGGGGGTGTTGTTCGTACTTC. This encodes CASTPGRDRGCCSYF.

The chain has TRBV3-1 (or the pseudogene TRBV3-2) and TRBJ2-3; TRBD2 is a possible D gene (5 bases). The germline CDR1 and CDR2 sequences are LGHDT and YNNKEL (reference sequence). With 2 bases removed from V and 5 bases from J, the gap between germline ends came to 11 bases. The CDR3 sequence is 14 residues long. In DNA form, the CDR3 reads TGTGCCAGCAGCCAAAGGCTCGGGATAGATACGCAGTATTTT. Translation gives CASSQRLGIDTQYF.

The CDR3 protein is CASRAGQGAAYEQYF. Written as DNA, the CDR3 is TGTGCCAGCAGGGCCGGACAGGGGGCGGCCTACGAGCAGTACTTC. V gene TRBV6-5 combines with J gene TRBJ2-7, with 11 bases aligning to TRBD1. CDR1 and CDR2 (germline): MNHEY, SVGAGI. The junction had 6 bases not matched to a gene; V was cut back by 6 bases and J by 2 bases. There are 15 residues in the CDR3.

This chain uses TRBV7-2 with TRBJ2-7; D unclear. V was cut by 2 bases and J by 0 bases, with 11 bases left in between. Per the germline V gene, CDR1 is SGHTA and CDR2 is FQGNSA. This CDR3 is built from 15 residues. DNA of the CDR3: TGTGCCAGCAGCTTAAGCCGGATAGCCTCCTACGAGCAGTACTTC. Residues: CASSLSRIASYEQYF.

The V call is TRBV27, the J call TRBJ2-7; perhaps TRBD1 as D (6 bases). The ends were cut back, 0 bases at V and 7 bases at J, with 16 bases in the middle. CDR3 length: 15 amino acids. The germline V gene has CDR1 MNHEY and CDR2 SMNVEV (reference sequence). CDR3 loop: CASSLSNRASGEQYF. The CDR3, as DNA: TGTGCCAGCAGTTTATCGAACAGGGCGTCGGGAGAGCAGTACTTC.

The CDR3 protein is CATSSRDRGPLDEQFF. Here the CDR3 DNA reads TGTGCCACCAGCAGTCGGGACAGGGGGCCTCTCGATGAGCAGTTCTTC. The V and J genes are TRBV15 and TRBJ2-1, with 12 positions matching TRBD1. The CDR3 has 16 residues. CDR1 and CDR2 (germline): LNHNV, YYDKDF (reference sequence). Trimming cost V 3 bases and J 8 bases; bases outside gene matches: 8.

The chain recombines TRBV30 with TRBJ2-3; 7 positions match TRBD2. Germline CDR1 and CDR2: GTSNPN and SVGIG (reference sequence). The CDR3 has 14 amino acids. With 0 bases clipped from V and 8 bases from J, the junction kept 8 bases outside the gene matches. CDR3 in DNA: TGTGCCTGGAGTGTAAGACGGGGGGTCGGTACGCAGTATTTT. It encodes CAWSVRRGVGTQYF.

The V gene is TRBV27, the J gene TRBJ1-2; D not resolved. The CDR3 length is 13 residues. V lost 5 bases and J lost 7, with 14 bases in between. The germline gives CDR1 MNHEY, CDR2 SMNVEV (reference sequence). The CDR3 nucleotides are TGTGCCAGCAGTACCTCTGCCGGTTTTGGCTACACCTTC. Its translation: CASSTSAGFGYTF.

This chain uses TRBV7-8 with TRBJ1-6; 7 positions agree with TRBD1. J was trimmed by 9 bases and V by 5 bases; bases with no gene match: 7. This CDR3 contains 14 residues. Germline CDR1 reads SGHVS; CDR2 reads FQNEAQ. For the CDR3, the DNA is TGTGCCAGCAGCCTCGACAGGGTTGGTTCACCCCTCCACTTT. It codes for CASSLDRVGSPLHF.

The gene calls are TRBV5-5 and TRBJ2-5; D is perhaps TRBD2 (5 bases). The CDR3 covers 13 residues. Germline V gene lookup returns CDR1 SGHKS and CDR2 YYEKEE (reference sequence). V was trimmed by 4 bases and J by 4 bases, leaving 11 bases between them. CDR3 sequence: CASSTARGETQYF. The CDR3 nucleotides are TGTGCCAGCAGCACCGCTCGGGGAGAGACCCAGTACTTC.